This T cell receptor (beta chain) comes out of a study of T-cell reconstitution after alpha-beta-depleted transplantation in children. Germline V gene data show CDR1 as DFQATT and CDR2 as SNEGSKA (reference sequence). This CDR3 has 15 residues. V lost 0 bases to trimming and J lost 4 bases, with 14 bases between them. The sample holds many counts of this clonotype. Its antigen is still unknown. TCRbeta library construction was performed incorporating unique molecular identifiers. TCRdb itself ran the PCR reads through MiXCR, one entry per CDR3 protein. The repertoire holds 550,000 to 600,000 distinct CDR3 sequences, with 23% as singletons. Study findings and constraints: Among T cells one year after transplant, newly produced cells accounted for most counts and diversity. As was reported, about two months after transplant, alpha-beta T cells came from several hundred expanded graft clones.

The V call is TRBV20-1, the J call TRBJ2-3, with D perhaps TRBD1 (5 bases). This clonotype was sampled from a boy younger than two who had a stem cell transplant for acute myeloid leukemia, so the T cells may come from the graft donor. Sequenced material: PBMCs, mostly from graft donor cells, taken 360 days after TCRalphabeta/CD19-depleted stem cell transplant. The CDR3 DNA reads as TGCAGTGCTAGAGATCGGTATAGGGGATCAGATACGCAGTATTTT. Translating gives CSARDRYRGSDTQYF.